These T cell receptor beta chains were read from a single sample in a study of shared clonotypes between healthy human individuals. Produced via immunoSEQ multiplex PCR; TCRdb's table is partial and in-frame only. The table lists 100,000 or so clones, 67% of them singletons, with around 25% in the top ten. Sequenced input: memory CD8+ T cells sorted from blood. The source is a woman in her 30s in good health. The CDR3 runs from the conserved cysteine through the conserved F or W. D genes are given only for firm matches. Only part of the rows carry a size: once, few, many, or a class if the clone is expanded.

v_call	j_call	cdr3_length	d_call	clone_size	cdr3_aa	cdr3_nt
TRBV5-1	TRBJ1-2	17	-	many	CASSFRTAPNRGYGYTF	TGCGCCAGCAGCTTTAGGACAGCGCCTAACCGTGGGTATGGCTACACCTTC
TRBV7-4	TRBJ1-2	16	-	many	CASSQNPTTDDAGYTF	TGTGCCAGCAGCCAAAACCCGACGACGGACGACGCCGGCTACACCTTC
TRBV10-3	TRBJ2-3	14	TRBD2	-	CAISSGSSTDTQYF	TGTGCCATCAGTAGCGGGAGTAGCACAGATACGCAGTATTTT
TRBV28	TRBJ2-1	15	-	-	CASSLRLSSYNEQFF	TGTGCCAGCAGTTTGCGTTTAAGCTCCTACAATGAGCAGTTCTTC
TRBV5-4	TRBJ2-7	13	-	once	CASSWVTEAEQYF	TGTGCCAGTAGCTGGGTGACGGAGGCCGAGCAGTACTTC
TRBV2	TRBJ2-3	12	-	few	CASTAGSDTQYF	TGTGCCAGCACGGCGGGCTCAGATACGCAGTATTTT
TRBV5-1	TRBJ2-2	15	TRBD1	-	CASSTGQGRAGELFF	TGCGCCAGCAGCACTGGACAGGGACGCGCCGGGGAGCTGTTTTTT
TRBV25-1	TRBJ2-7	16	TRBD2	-	CASSEPRTSGSEEQYF	TGTGCCAGCAGTGAACCAAGGACTAGCGGGAGTGAAGAGCAGTACTTC
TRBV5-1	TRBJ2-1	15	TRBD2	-	CASSLSSGMYNEQFF	TGCGCCAGCAGCTTATCTAGCGGGATGTACAATGAGCAGTTCTTC
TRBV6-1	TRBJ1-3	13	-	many	CASSEEERNTIYF	TGTGCCAGCAGTGAAGAAGAAAGAAACACCATATATTTT
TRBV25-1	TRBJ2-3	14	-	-	CATEWGAGTDTQYF	TGTGCCACCGAATGGGGGGCGGGGACAGATACGCAGTATTTT
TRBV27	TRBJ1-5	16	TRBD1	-	CASSVDRATGNQPQHF	TGTGCCAGCAGTGTCGACAGGGCTACGGGGAATCAGCCCCAGCATTTT
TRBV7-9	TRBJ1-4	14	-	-	CASSLSQINEKLFF	TGTGCCAGCAGCTTATCACAGATTAATGAAAAACTGTTTTTT
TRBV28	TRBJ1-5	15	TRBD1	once	CASSQTLTGDQPQHF	TGTGCCAGCAGTCAAACCCTTACAGGGGACCAGCCCCAGCATTTT
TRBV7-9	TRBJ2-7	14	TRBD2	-	CASSLGREPYEQYF	TGTGCCAGCAGCCTAGGGCGGGAGCCCTACGAGCAGTACTTC
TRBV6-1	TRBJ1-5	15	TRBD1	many	CASSVDRGQNQPQHF	TGTGCCAGCAGTGTGGACAGGGGACAGAATCAGCCCCAGCATTTT
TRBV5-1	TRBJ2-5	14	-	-	CASSLTVRRETQYF	TGCGCCAGCAGTCTGACAGTCCGAAGAGAGACCCAGTACTTC
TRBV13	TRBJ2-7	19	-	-	CASSNLGQGLAGDFYEQYF	TGTGCCAGCAGCAACCTCGGACAGGGCTTGGCGGGAGATTTCTACGAGCAGTACTTC
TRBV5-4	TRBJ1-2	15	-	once	CASSLGGDSNYGYTF	TGTGCCAGCAGCTTGGGGGGGGATTCTAACTATGGCTACACCTTC
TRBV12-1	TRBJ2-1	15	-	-	CASSFGSAEDNEQFF	TGTGCCAGCAGCTTTGGTAGCGCGGAAGACAATGAGCAGTTCTTC
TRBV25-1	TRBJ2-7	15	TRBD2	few	CASTSGPGGDYEQYF	TGTGCCAGCACCTCAGGTCCGGGAGGGGATTACGAGCAGTACTTC
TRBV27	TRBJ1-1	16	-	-	CASSSPFRGAVTEAFF	TGTGCCAGCAGTTCCCCCTTTCGGGGGGCCGTCACTGAAGCTTTCTTT
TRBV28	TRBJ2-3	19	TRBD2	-	CASSSIAIGLAGDTDTQYF	TGTGCCAGCAGTTCTATAGCTATTGGACTAGCGGGGGACACAGATACGCAGTATTTT
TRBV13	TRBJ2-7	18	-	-	CASSATPTKDNRLIEQYF	TGTGCCAGCAGCGCTACTCCAACAAAAGATAACAGATTGATCGAGCAGTACTTC
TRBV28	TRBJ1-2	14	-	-	CASSLVAGRWGYTF	TGTGCCAGCAGTTTAGTTGCGGGACGATGGGGCTACACCTTC
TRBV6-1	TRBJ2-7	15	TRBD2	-	CASTERTSGSYEQYF	TGTGCCAGCACTGAAAGGACTAGCGGGAGTTACGAGCAGTACTTC
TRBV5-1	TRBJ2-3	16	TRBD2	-	CASGSSGEPSTDTQYF	TGCGCCAGCGGATCTAGCGGAGAGCCTAGCACAGATACGCAGTATTTT
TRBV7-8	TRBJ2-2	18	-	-	CASSLFYIGGTWPGELFF	TGTGCCAGCAGCTTATTTTACATCGGCGGGACTTGGCCCGGGGAGCTGTTTTTT
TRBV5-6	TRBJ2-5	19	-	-	CASSRIEGGVGAVFPTQYF	TGTGCCAGCAGCCGGATCGAAGGAGGGGTGGGAGCGGTATTCCCGACCCAGTACTTC
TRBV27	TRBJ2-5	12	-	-	CASSLSGETQYF	TGTGCCAGCAGTTTATCGGGAGAGACCCAGTACTTC